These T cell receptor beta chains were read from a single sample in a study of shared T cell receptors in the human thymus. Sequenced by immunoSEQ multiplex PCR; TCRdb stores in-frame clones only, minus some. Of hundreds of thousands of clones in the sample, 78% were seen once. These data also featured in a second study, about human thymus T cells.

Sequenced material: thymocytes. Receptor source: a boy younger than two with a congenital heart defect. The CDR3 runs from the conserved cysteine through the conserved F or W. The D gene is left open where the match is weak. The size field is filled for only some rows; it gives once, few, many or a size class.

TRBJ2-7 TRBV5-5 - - TGTGCCAGCAGCTTGACTCAGGACAACTACGAGCAGTACTTC CASSLTQDNYEQYF
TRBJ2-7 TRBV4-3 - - TGCGCCAGCAGCCAAGCGCAGGGCTTAAGATACGAGCAGTACTTC CASSQAQGLRYEQYF
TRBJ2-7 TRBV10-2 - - TGCGCCAGCAGTGAGTCTGGGGGCATCTACGAGCAGTACTTC CASSESGGIYEQYF
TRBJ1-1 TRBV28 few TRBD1 TGTGCCAGCACCCTGACAGGGGGCTATGGCACTGAAGCTTTCTTT CASTLTGGYGTEAFF
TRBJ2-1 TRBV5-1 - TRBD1 TGCGCCAGCAGCTTGGCCGGGACAGCCTACAATGAGCAGTTCTTC CASSLAGTAYNEQFF
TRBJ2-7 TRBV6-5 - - TGTGCCAGCAGTTACCAGACACCAAAACACTGTTCCGAGCAGTACTTC CASSYQTPKHCSEQYF
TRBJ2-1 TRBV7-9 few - TGTGCCAGCGGCGGAAAAAAATACAATGAGCAGTTCTTC CASGGKKYNEQFF
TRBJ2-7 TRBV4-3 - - TGCGCCAGCAGCTACGCGGGGGCGCATCTTAGGGTGCAGTACTTC CASSYAGAHLRVQYF
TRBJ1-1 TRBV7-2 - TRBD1 TGTGCCAGCAGCTTAAGACAGGGCCCCCCTATGAACACTGAAGCTTTCTTT CASSLRQGPPMNTEAFF
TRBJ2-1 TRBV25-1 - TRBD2 TGTGCCAGCAGTGAATCCAGGGCTAGCGGGGCGTCGTACAATGAGCAGTTCTTC CASSESRASGASYNEQFF
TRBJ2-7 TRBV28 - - TGTGCCAGCAGTCCCCCGGGGGTAGCGGAGGACTACGAGCAGTACTTC CASSPPGVAEDYEQYF
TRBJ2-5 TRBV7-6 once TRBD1 TGTGCCAGCAGCTTTAACCACAGGGGGCGCGGAGAGACCCAGTACTTC CASSFNHRGRGETQYF
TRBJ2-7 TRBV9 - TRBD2 TGTGCCAGCAGCGTAGCCCTGACTAGCGACGAGCAGTACTTC CASSVALTSDEQYF
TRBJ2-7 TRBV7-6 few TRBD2 TGTGCCAGCAGACCAAAATTAGCGGGAGTCGAGCAGTACTTC CASRPKLAGVEQYF
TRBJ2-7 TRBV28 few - TGTGCCAGCAGTAAATCGCAGGGCATAGACGAGCAGTACTTC CASSKSQGIDEQYF
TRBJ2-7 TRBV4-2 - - TGTGCCAGCAGCCAAGACCAGGAGGCACCCCAAGGGCGGCCTCCGGGAGACTCCTACGAGCAGTACTTC CASSQDQEAPQGRPPGDSYEQYF
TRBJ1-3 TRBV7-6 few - TGTGCCAGCAGCCCAGGACAATCCTCTGGAAACACCATATATTTT CASSPGQSSGNTIYF
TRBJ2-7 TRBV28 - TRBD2 TGTGCCAGCACCTTAAATACCCGGGGGGGGCGCCTCTACGAGCAGTACTTC CASTLNTRGGRLYEQYF
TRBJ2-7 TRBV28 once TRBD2 TGTGCCAGCAGGATTAGGGGGACTAGCGGTTCCTACGAGCAGTACTTC CASRIRGTSGSYEQYF
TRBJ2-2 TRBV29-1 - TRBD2 TGCAGCGTGCTAGCGGGAGGGAGAGCCGGGGAGCTGCTTTTT CSVLAGGRAGELLF
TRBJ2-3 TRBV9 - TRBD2 TGTGCCAGCAGCACCAGACTAGCGGGAGAACTGGATACGCAGTATTTT CASSTRLAGELDTQYF
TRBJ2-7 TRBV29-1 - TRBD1 TGCAGCGTGGGACAGAGAAAGGTAGAAGGCAACGAGCAGTACTTC CSVGQRKVEGNEQYF
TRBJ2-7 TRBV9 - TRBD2 TGTGCCAGCAGCGCAGGGGCGGGAGGCGGGTACGAGCAGTACTTC CASSAGAGGGYEQYF
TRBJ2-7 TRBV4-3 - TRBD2 TGCGCCAGCAGCCAAGATAAATCGGGAGGGCCCTCCGAGCAGTACTTC CASSQDKSGGPSEQYF
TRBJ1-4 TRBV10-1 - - TGCGCCAGCAGTGTATCTTCAGATCACAGAGTTCATGAAAAACTGTTTTTT CASSVSSDHRVHEKLFF
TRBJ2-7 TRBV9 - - TGTGCCAGCAGCCCCGAGGTGGACGGGACTTTTCGTGTCGAGCAGTACTTC CASSPEVDGTFRVEQYF
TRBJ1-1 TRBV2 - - TGTGCCAGCAAGTCTACAGAGAACACTGAAGCTTTCTTT CASKSTENTEAFF
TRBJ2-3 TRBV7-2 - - TGTGCCAGCAGCTTAGACAGGCCCCACTTAGTAGATACGCAGTATTTT CASSLDRPHLVDTQYF
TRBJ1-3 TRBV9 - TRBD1 TGTGCCAGCAGCGTAGGGGACAGCTCTGGAAACACCATATATTTT CASSVGDSSGNTIYF
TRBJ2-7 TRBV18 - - TGTGCCAGCTCACTCCCCAGTTGGAATCGGGCCTACGAGCAGTACTTC CASSLPSWNRAYEQYF
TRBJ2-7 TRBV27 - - TGTGCCAGCAGCCTGCAGTACTTC CASSLQYF
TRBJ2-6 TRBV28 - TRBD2 TGTGCCAGCAGTTCCGATCGCGGGAGCGATGCTAATCCCGGGGCCAACGTCCTGACTTTC CASSSDRGSDANPGANVLTF
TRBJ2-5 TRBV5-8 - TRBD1 TGTGCCAGCAGCCATGGACAGGGGCTAACACATAGAGAGACCCAGTACTTC CASSHGQGLTHRETQYF
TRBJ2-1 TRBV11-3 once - TGTGCCAGCAGCTTAAATTCCGGGAGACACAATGAGCAGTTCTTC CASSLNSGRHNEQFF
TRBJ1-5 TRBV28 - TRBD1 TGTGCCAGCAGCGTCGACAGGGCCAATCAGCCCCAGCATTTT CASSVDRANQPQHF
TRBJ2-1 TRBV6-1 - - TGTGCCAGCAGTGAATCGGGGGGCGGGGGTTCGAGCTCCTACAATGAGCAGTTCTTC CASSESGGGGSSSYNEQFF
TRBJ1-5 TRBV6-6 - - TGTGCCAGCAGTTACTCGTGGGGCAGGGAGGGACAGCCCCAGCATTTT CASSYSWGREGQPQHF
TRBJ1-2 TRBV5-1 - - TGCGCCAGCAGCTCAGGGGACTATGGCTACACCTTC CASSSGDYGYTF
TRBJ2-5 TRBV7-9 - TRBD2 TGTGCCAGCAGCCCCCCGGGGGGGGAGACCCAGTACTTC CASSPPGGETQYF
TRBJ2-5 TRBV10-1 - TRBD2 TGCGCCAGCAGTGATATTGACGGGACTAGCGGGATCAACCAAGAGACCCAGTACTTC CASSDIDGTSGINQETQYF
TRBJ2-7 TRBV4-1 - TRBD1 TGCGCCAGCAGCCTATACAGGGGTTATCCCTACGAGCAGTACTTC CASSLYRGYPYEQYF
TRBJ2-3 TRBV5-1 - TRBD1 TGCGCCAGCCAGGGACAGGGGATACAAGATACGCAGTATTTT CASQGQGIQDTQYF
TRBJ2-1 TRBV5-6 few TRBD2 TGTGCCAGCAGCTTGGAGGGACTAGGAAACTACAATGAGCAGTTCTTC CASSLEGLGNYNEQFF
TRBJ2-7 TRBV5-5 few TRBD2 TGTGCCAGCAGCCACCCCCGGCTAGCGGGAGCCTACGAGCAGTACTTC CASSHPRLAGAYEQYF
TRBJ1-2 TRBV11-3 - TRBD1 TGTGCCAGCAGTCCCCGGGACAGGGGGCCGAGGTATGGCTACACCTTC CASSPRDRGPRYGYTF
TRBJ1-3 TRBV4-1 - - TGCGCCAGCAGCCAAGAGACGGGGGGGTCCCTTCTTGGGAGGGCCTCTGGAAACACCATATATTTT CASSQETGGSLLGRASGNTIYF
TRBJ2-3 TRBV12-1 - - TGTGCCAGCAGCTTTGGGCCCCCTCGCGGGACGAGCACAGATACGCAGTATTTT CASSFGPPRGTSTDTQYF
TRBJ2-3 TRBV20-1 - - TGCAGTGCCGAGCGGAATACGCAGTATTTT CSAERNTQYF
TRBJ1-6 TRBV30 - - TGTGCCTGGAAGACAGCCTATAATTCACCCCTCCACTTT CAWKTAYNSPLHF
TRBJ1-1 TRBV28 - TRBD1 TGTGCCAGCAGTCCACCCCAGGGGGCGCGGACTGAAGCTTTCTTT CASSPPQGARTEAFF
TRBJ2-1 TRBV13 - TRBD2 TGTGCCAGCAGCTTAGGGCTAGCGGGGCTATACAATGAGCAGTTCTTC CASSLGLAGLYNEQFF
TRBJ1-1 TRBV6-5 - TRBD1 TGTGCCAGCACCAAGGACAGGATGATGAACACTGAAGCTTTCTTT CASTKDRMMNTEAFF
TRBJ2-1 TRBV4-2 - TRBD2 TGTGCCAGCAGCCAAGTGGGGACCGGGACTAGCAACTACAATGAGCAGTTCTTC CASSQVGTGTSNYNEQFF